The source of this T cell receptor beta chain is a study of blood T cell repertoires in COVID-19. Overall study context: Donors in the United States, Italy and Spain gave samples during acute or convalescent COVID-19. Nucleic acid was either cDNA or gDNA, and it came from T cells, B-cell-depleted T cells, or PBMCs.

Clinical history as reported by participants underpinned cohort assignment. This clone was seen once. In the study's own analysis: Estimates of nucleated cell counts were drawn from the amplification of reference gene primers. Libraries were prepared by immunoSEQ multiplex PCR; TCRdb keeps only in-frame clonotypes and omits some of them. V and J calls and clone size follow that table, whereas D and trimming were derived from the DNA. The top ten clones hold 2.5% of a sample with 200,000 to 300,000 clones, around 88% of them seen once. V trimming: 4 bases; J trimming: 9 bases; junction bases outside the gene matches: 5. Per the germline V gene, CDR1 is LGHNA and CDR2 is YNFKEQ. The CDR3 covers 14 residues.

The receptor was isolated from a woman between 35 and 50 years old with acute COVID-19. The sample consisted of PBMCs or T cells enriched from blood (not recorded which). This chain connects TRBV4-2 to TRBJ1-6; the match to TRBD1 covers 8 bases. CDR3 sequence (DNA): TGTGCCAGCAGCCCGGGACAGGCGACTTCACCCCTCCACTTT. It translates to CASSPGQATSPLHF.